The clone carrying this T cell receptor beta chain occurred once. The germline V gene has CDR1 GTSNPN and CDR2 SVGIG (reference sequence). The CDR3 length is 15 residues. Trimming removed 5 bases from V and 5 bases from J; junction bases left unmatched: 13. Produced via immunoSEQ multiplex PCR; TCRdb's table is partial and in-frame only. This sample has roughly 160,000 clones; 79% occur once, and the top ten carry 19%. This entry is derived from a study of blood T cell repertoires in COVID-19. Whole-study context: In each case, the material was cDNA or gDNA derived from T cells, B-cell-depleted T cells, or PBMCs.

Participants spanned ages roughly 18 to 95 years and resided in about two dozen US areas. Cohort allocation depended upon clinical history that participants reported. This clonotype was obtained from a woman aged 70-85 years in a cohort exposed to, infected with or recovered from COVID-19 (not recorded which). The sequenced sample consisted of PBMCs or T cells enriched from blood (not recorded which). The genes are TRBV30 and TRBJ2-5; 8 bases fit TRBD2. CDR3 loop: CAWAGSGMYRETQYF. CDR3 nucleotides: TGTGCCTGGGCTGGTAGCGGGATGTATAGGGAGACCCAGTACTTC. Combining the CDR3 with reference TRBV30 and TRBJ2-5 gives the whole variable domain SQTIHQWPATLVQPVGSPLSLECTVEGTSNPNLYWYRQAAGRGLQLLFYSVGIGQISSEVPQNLSASRPQDRQFILSSKKLLLSDSGFYLCAWAGSGMYRETQYFGPGTRLLVL.